The 19 T cell receptor beta chains given below trace back to one sample, sequenced in a study of shared clonotypes between healthy human individuals. Profiled with immunoSEQ multiplex PCR; TCRdb holds only in-frame clones, not every one. Here the sample spans over a million clones, around 97% being singletons. Input material: naive CD4+ T cells sorted from blood. The subset was: CD45RA+ positively selected. These receptors all stem from a man aged 25 to 40 in good health.

This chain connects TRBV6-1 to TRBJ2-1, with D uncertain. The V gene's germline CDR1 is MNHNS and CDR2 SASEGT. CDR3 length equals 15 residues. V was cut by 3 bases and J by 7 bases, with 16 bases left in between. The CDR3 loop reads CASSDFGRFRNEQFF. The CDR3 DNA reads as TGTGCCAGCAGTGATTTTGGCAGGTTTAGGAATGAGCAGTTCTTC.

The chain has TRBV7-3 and TRBJ2-7; D call uncertain. Germline CDR1 SGHTA, CDR2 FQGTGA. V lost 2 bases and J 3 bases, leaving 14 bases between the germline ends. The length of the CDR3 is 15 residues. This CDR3 reads CASSLGRGPHYEQYF. The CDR3 DNA is TGTGCCAGCAGCTTAGGCAGAGGCCCTCACTACGAGCAGTACTTC.

The chain employs TRBV4-2 and TRBJ1-2; 8 positions match TRBD1. The CDR3 is 17 residues long. Germline V lookup: CDR1 LGHNA, CDR2 YNFKEQ. V shed 1 base, J shed 4 bases, and the junction held 11 bases outside the gene matches. The CDR3 here is CASSQVGTGNSFYGYTF. In DNA form, the CDR3 reads TGTGCCAGCAGCCAAGTAGGGACAGGCAATTCCTTCTATGGCTACACCTTC.

The gene calls are TRBV14 and TRBJ2-1; possible D gene TRBD2, 6 bases. CDR3 size: 17 residues. V shed 4 bases and J shed 7 bases, with 23 bases lying between them. The germline V gene encodes CDR1 SGHDN and CDR2 FVKESK. This CDR3 is CASSPRELAGRVNEQFF. The CDR3 DNA follows: TGTGCCAGCAGCCCCCGAGAGTTGGCGGGAAGAGTAAATGAGCAGTTCTTC.

This rearrangement joins TRBV28 to TRBJ2-2; D possibly corresponds to TRBD2 (5 bases). V was pared by 5 bases and J by 4 bases, with 17 bases between. Germline CDR1 MDHEN, CDR2 SYDVKM. The CDR3 is 16 residues long. CDR3 protein: CASSNGGLIITGELFF. The DNA of the CDR3 is TGTGCCAGCAGTAATGGAGGACTTATTATCACCGGGGAGCTGTTTTTT. The variable domain in full, with the rest retrieved from reference TRBV28 and TRBJ2-2, is DVKVTQSSRYLVKRTGEKVFLECVQDMDHENMFWYRQDPGLGLRLIYFSYDVKMKEKGDIPEGYSVSREKKERFSLILESASTNQTSMYLCASSNGGLIITGELFFGEGSRLTVL.

V is TRBV4-1 and J is TRBJ1-1, with a weak D call TRBD1 (5 bases). The CDR3 loop spans 16 amino acids. Trimming took off 6 bases at V and 0 bases at J, with 17 bases between the two ends. Germline-derived CDR1 and CDR2 are MGHRA and YSYEKL. CDR3 loop: CASRPRAGTMNTEAFF. In DNA form, the CDR3 reads TGCGCCAGCAGACCCAGGGCGGGAACTATGAACACTGAAGCTTTCTTT.

This sequence joins TRBV6-4 and TRBJ1-1; D call uncertain. V was clipped by 4 bases and J by 4 bases, with 10 bases between them. CDR1 and CDR2 from the germline V gene are MRHNA and SNTAGT. The CDR3 covers 13 residues. The CDR3 reads CASSVQRGTEAFF. DNA for the CDR3: TGTGCCAGCAGTGTACAGCGGGGCACTGAAGCTTTCTTT.

The CDR3 DNA reads TGTGCCAGCAGTGAACTACTCCGGGGCCCGCGGGGAACTGAAGCTTTCTTT. Residues: CASSELLRGPRGTEAFF. The rearrangement joins TRBV2 to TRBJ1-1; TRBD1 might be the D (5 bases). The CDR3 runs to 17 residues. V was clipped by 2 bases and J by 5 bases, with 21 bases between them. Germline CDR1 reads SNHLY; CDR2 reads FYNNEI.

J is TRBJ1-1 and V is TRBV5-1, with D possibly TRBD1 on 5 matching bases. Between the trimmed V and J ends, which lost 1 base and 0 bases, there was a span of 13 bases. In germline, CDR1 is SGHRS, CDR2 YFSETQ. This CDR3 region has 16 residues. The CDR3 DNA sequence: TGCGCCAGCAGCTTGTCGCGCGCAGGGATGAACACTGAAGCTTTCTTT. Its protein is CASSLSRAGMNTEAFF.

The V gene is TRBV6-5, the J gene TRBJ2-7; D is perhaps TRBD2 (6 bases). The V and J ends lost 3 bases and 6 bases respectively, with 9 bases between them. Germline CDR1 is MNHEY and CDR2 is SVGAGI. The CDR3 runs 12 residues. This CDR3 is CASSYLGGEQYF. Written as DNA, the CDR3 is TGTGCCAGCAGTTATCTGGGGGGCGAGCAGTACTTC.

This clone appeared a single time. The V gene is TRBV13, the J gene TRBJ1-2; 7 nucleotides align to TRBD1. The CDR3 sequence is 16 residues long. V gave up 5 bases and J gave up 4 bases; unmatched junction bases: 13. The germline CDR1 and CDR2 sequences are PRHDT and FYEKMQ (reference sequence). Written as DNA, the CDR3 is TGTGCCAGCAGCCAGATTAGGGACAGAGGTTTCTATGGCTACACCTTC. Its protein product is CASSQIRDRGFYGYTF.

On this clone itself: The sample has other DNA sequences that encode this CDR3 too. The chain has TRBV9 and TRBJ2-7; unclear D gene. The germline V gene encodes CDR1 SGDLS and CDR2 YYNGEE. Trimming stripped 0 bases from V and 4 bases from J, with 11 bases between. CDR3 length: 14 residues. Here the CDR3 DNA reads TGTGCCAGCAGCGTAGGCGGCAGTGCTTACGAGCAGTACTTC. Translating gives CASSVGGSAYEQYF. Together with reference TRBV9 and TRBJ2-7, the CDR3 gives the full variable domain: DSGVTQTPKHLITATGQRVTLRCSPRSGDLSVYWYQQSLDQGLQFLIQYYNGEERAKGNILERFSAQQFPDLHSELNLSSLELGDSALYFCASSVGGSAYEQYFGPGTRLTVT.

The V and J genes are TRBV5-1 and TRBJ2-2; perhaps TRBD2 as D (6 bases). V lost 4 bases and J 0 bases, leaving 13 bases between the germline ends. CDR1 and CDR2 (germline): SGHRS, YFSETQ. The CDR3 totals 16 residues. This chain's CDR3 is CASSGYGTPNTGELFF. CDR3 coding DNA: TGCGCCAGCAGCGGATACGGGACTCCGAACACCGGGGAGCTGTTTTTT.

This rearrangement joins TRBV19 to TRBJ1-2; 8 bases are shared with TRBD1. V dropped 7 bases and J dropped 0; count of bases not matched to a gene: 7. The CDR3 totals 15 residues. Germline assignment: CDR1 LNHDA and CDR2 SQIVND (reference sequence). The CDR3 spells CASTDRGRANYGYTF. The CDR3 nucleotides are TGTGCCAGTACCGACAGGGGAAGGGCTAACTATGGCTACACCTTC.

The V call is TRBV10-3, the J call TRBJ1-4; maybe TRBD1 (6 bases). The V gene's germline CDR1 is ENHRY and CDR2 SYGVKD. This CDR3 contains 15 residues. V was trimmed by 6 bases and J by 3 bases, leaving 14 bases between them. In DNA form, the CDR3 reads TGTGCCATCAGAGAATCCCAGGGGTCTAATGAAAAACTGTTTTTT. Residues: CAIRESQGSNEKLFF.

This chain uses TRBV27 with TRBJ1-1; D is unresolved. This CDR3 region has 13 residues. Deletions cut 8 bases from V and 1 base from J, with 11 bases between. CDR1 is MNHEY, CDR2 SMNVEV, per germline (reference sequence). Here the CDR3 reads CASALGWNTEAFF. The CDR3 nucleotides are TGTGCCAGCGCCTTGGGGTGGAACACTGAAGCTTTCTTT.

The chain is built from TRBV14 and TRBJ2-2; D may match TRBD1 or TRBD2 (5 bases each). Per the germline V gene, CDR1 is SGHDN and CDR2 is FVKESK. The CDR3 consists of 19 residues. V was trimmed by 4 bases and J by 1 base, leaving 22 bases between them. CDR3 in amino acids: CASSLIPPGTLGNTGELFF. CDR3 DNA sequence: TGTGCCAGCAGCCTAATACCTCCCGGGACCTTAGGGAACACCGGGGAGCTGTTTTTT.

The chain carries TRBV5-3 and TRBJ2-7; possibly TRBD1 or TRBD2 for D (6 bases each). TRBV5-3 is filed as an ORF, its function uncertain. The V end was cut by 0 bases, the J end by 0 bases, with 16 bases between. This CDR3 has 17 amino acids. CDR3 nucleotides: TGTGCCAGAAGCTTGGCCCATCCGGGGGCCGACTCCTACGAGCAGTACTTC. This gives the protein CARSLAHPGADSYEQYF.

V usage is TRBV6-5 and J usage is TRBJ2-1; 8 nucleotides agree with TRBD2. The J segment lost 3 bases and the V segment lost 4 bases, leaving 5 bases of the junction unmatched. The germline V gene encodes CDR1 MNHEY and CDR2 SVGAGI. The CDR3 sequence is 15 residues long. The CDR3 here is CASSFLAGLYNEQFF. The CDR3 DNA reads TGTGCCAGCAGTTTTTTAGCGGGACTCTACAATGAGCAGTTCTTC.